This TCR beta chain came from a study of T cells in Graves' hyperthyroidism and ophthalmopathy. It was RNA transcripts that yielded the amplified TCR beta CDR3 regions. First-round RT-PCR targeting the TCR CDR3 was performed with the HTBI primer set. Each CDR3 protein is one row after TCRdb ran MiXCR on the multiplex PCR reads. The sample has more than 300,000 distinct CDR3 sequences; approximately 14% are singletons. An absence of ophthalmopathy progression within 18 months meant stable Graves' hyperthyroidism. Uncontrolled infection, other autoimmune disease, pregnancy or lactation disqualified patients from enrolment. There are many counts of this clonotype. The length of the CDR3 is 15 residues. The germline gives CDR1 MDHEN, CDR2 SYDVKM. Deletions cut 6 bases from V and 1 base from J, with 15 bases between.

The material sequenced was blood. This chain links TRBV28 with TRBJ2-5; D is possibly TRBD1 (5 bases). This receptor was obtained from a woman aged 60-75 years with Graves' hyperthyroidism. CDR3 nucleotides: TGTGCCAGCAGCCATACCTTTAGGGGCCAAGAGACCCAGTACTTC. This translates into CASSHTFRGQETQYF.